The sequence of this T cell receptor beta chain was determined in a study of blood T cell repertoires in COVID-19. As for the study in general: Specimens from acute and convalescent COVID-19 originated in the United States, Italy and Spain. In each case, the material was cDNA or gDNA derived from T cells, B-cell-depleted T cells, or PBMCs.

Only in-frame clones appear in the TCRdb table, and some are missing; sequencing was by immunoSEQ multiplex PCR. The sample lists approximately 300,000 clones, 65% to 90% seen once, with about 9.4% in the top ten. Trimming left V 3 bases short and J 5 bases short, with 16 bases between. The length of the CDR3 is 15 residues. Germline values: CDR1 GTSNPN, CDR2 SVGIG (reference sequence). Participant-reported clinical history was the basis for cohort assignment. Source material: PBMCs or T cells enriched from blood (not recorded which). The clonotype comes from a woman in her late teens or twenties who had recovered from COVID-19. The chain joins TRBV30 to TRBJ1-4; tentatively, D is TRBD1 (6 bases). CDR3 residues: CAWSVATGLNEKLFF. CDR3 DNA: TGTGCCTGGAGCGTTGCTACAGGGCTAAATGAAAAACTGTTTTTT.